The subject of this entry is one T cell receptor (beta chain). Its antigen is currently unknown. These data belong to a study of blood T cells in healthy people across ages. Then a second PCR, running about 7 to 11 cycles, was carried out with a sample-barcoded 5' primer and a J-beta primer mix. TCRdb recomputed calls from the 5' RACE reads with MiXCR, one row per CDR3 protein. The sample has approximately 360,000 distinct CDR3 sequences, over 45% seen once; the top ten hold around 53%. Study-level points and caveats: There were more naive CD4+ cells and higher diversity in long-lived donors than in aged donors.

The sample comprised blood. The sequence came from a man between 60 and 70 years old in good health.

Here the CDR3 reads CASSDPRESYNEQFF. In nucleotides, the CDR3 is TGTGCCAGCAGTGACCCCAGGGAAAGTTACAATGAGCAGTTCTTC. J is TRBJ2-1 and V is TRBV25-1; perhaps TRBD1 as D (5 bases). Germline lookup yields CDR1 MGHDK and CDR2 SYGVNS. CDR3 length: 15 residues. V lost 3 bases, J lost 4 bases, and 13 bases lay in between.